Below, 30 T cell receptor beta chains from the same sample are listed, as sequenced in a study of vaccination effects on CD4 cells after COVID-19. Using viral peptide pools, the ViraFEST assay grew out antigen-specific CD4+ T cells prior to sequencing. The culture ran for about eleven days before CD4+ T cells were isolated. Vaccinated recipients, who were negative for nucleocapsid antibodies, had no history of SARS-CoV-2 infection. These TCRs' antigens remain unknown. TCRdb's table, derived via immunoSEQ multiplex PCR, lists solely in-frame clones and lacks some. The sample has about 27,000 clones; around three quarters are singletons. The material was CD4+ T cells from PBMCs cultured with HCoV-NL63 spike peptides, obtained before COVID-19 vaccination. All receptors come from a human donor who received a COVID-19 vaccine.

The rearrangement joins TRBV11-2 to TRBJ1-1, with D perhaps TRBD1 (5 bases). V was cut by 1 base and J by 5 bases, with 14 bases left in between. The length of the CDR3 is 15 residues. From germline, CDR1 is SGHAT and CDR2 FQNNGV. The CDR3 loop reads CASSLVAGLITEAFF. The CDR3 region has the DNA TGTGCCAGCAGCTTAGTCGCAGGGTTGATTACTGAAGCTTTCTTT.

The J gene is TRBJ2-2, the V gene TRBV9; D is unclear. The V gene's germline CDR1 is SGDLS and CDR2 YYNGEE. Trimming cost V 3 bases and J 7 bases, with 10 bases left between them. This CDR3 spans 13 amino acids. In nucleotides, the CDR3 is TGTGCCAGCAGCGCTTGGACCAACGGGGAGCTGTTTTTT. It encodes CASSAWTNGELFF.

There are a few counts of this clone. The chain links TRBV5-1 to TRBJ1-3; D is undetermined. This CDR3 is built from 16 residues. CDR1 SGHRS and CDR2 YFSETQ come from the germline V gene. V lost 1 base, J lost 0 bases, and 11 bases lay in between. CDR3 amino acids: CASSLWLLISGNTIYF. In nucleotides, the CDR3 is TGCGCCAGCAGCTTGTGGTTGTTGATCTCTGGAAACACCATATATTTT.

This sequence joins TRBV7-2 and TRBJ2-4; the D is unclear. The V gene lost 2 bases and the J gene lost 8 bases, with 10 bases spanning the gap. The CDR3 contains 13 residues. The V gene's germline CDR1 is SGHTA and CDR2 FQGNSA. The CDR3: CASSLQFQHIQYF. In DNA, the CDR3 is TGTGCCAGCAGCTTACAGTTTCAGCACATTCAGTACTTC.

This sequence joins TRBV18 and TRBJ1-2; D gene ambiguous. This CDR3 spans 17 amino acids. The V gene's germline CDR1 is KGHSH and CDR2 LQKENI. V was pared by 2 bases and J by 3 bases, with 19 bases between. CDR3 sequence reads: CASSPDMRILLYYGYTF. CDR3 bases: TGTGCCAGCTCACCAGACATGAGGATCCTATTATACTATGGCTACACCTTC.

V usage is TRBV11-3 and J usage is TRBJ1-3; D gene uncertain. Germline lookup yields CDR1 SGHNT and CDR2 YENEEA. The CDR3 runs to 16 residues. Deletions cut 2 bases from V and 2 bases from J, with 13 bases between. For the CDR3, the DNA is TGTGCCAGCAGCTTACCCGAGGCATCCCCTGGAAACACCATATATTTT. Amino acids: CASSLPEASPGNTIYF.

V usage is TRBV3-1 (or the pseudogene TRBV3-2) and J usage is TRBJ1-1; D not certain. V was trimmed by 3 bases and J by 1 base, leaving 6 bases between them. Germline V CDR1 and CDR2: LGHDT, YNNKEL (reference sequence). The CDR3 contains 13 residues. The DNA for the CDR3 is TGTGCCAGCAGCCATCTAGAGAACACTGAAGCTTTCTTT. This translates into CASSHLENTEAFF.

This clone was detected only once. The chain is built from TRBV2 and TRBJ1-2, with D unresolved. Germline V gene data show CDR1 as SNHLY and CDR2 as FYNNEI. The CDR3 is 12 residues long. Trimming shortened V by 7 bases and J by 8 bases, and 14 bases separated the two germline ends. The CDR3, as DNA: TGTGCCAGCACGATACAGCCACAGGGCTACACCTTC. It yields the protein CASTIQPQGYTF.

The chain is built from TRBV6-2 or TRBV6-3 and TRBJ2-1; D remains ambiguous. Germline values: CDR1 MNHEY, CDR2 SVGEGT. V lost 2 bases, J lost 6 bases, and 5 bases lay in between. This CDR3 comprises 12 residues. As DNA, the CDR3 is TGTGCCAGCAGTTACACTTTCAATGAGCAGTTCTTC. Protein sequence: CASSYTFNEQFF.

The chain uses TRBV7-2 and TRBJ1-2; possible D gene TRBD1, 5 bases. V was shortened by 1 base and J by 7 bases, with 16 bases between the two germline ends. The CDR3 totals 15 residues. Germline V gives CDR1 SGHTA, CDR2 FQGNSA. The CDR3 DNA reads TGTGCCAGCAGCTTAGATCGCGTGGGGCCGGGTGGCTACACCTTC. Its translation: CASSLDRVGPGGYTF.

The chain employs TRBV19 and TRBJ2-1, with D tentatively TRBD2 (6 bases). CDR1 and CDR2 from the germline V gene are LNHDA and SQIVND (reference sequence). The V and J ends lost 8 bases and 3 bases respectively, with 14 bases between them. This CDR3 spans 14 amino acids. CDR3 loop: CASSTRSGYNEQFF. CDR3 DNA sequence: TGTGCCAGTTCGACTAGGAGTGGCTACAATGAGCAGTTCTTC.

This clone was seen a few times. The rearrangement uses TRBV5-1 and TRBJ1-6, with D perhaps matching TRBD1 (5 bases). The V gene lost 4 bases and the J gene lost 6 bases, with 11 bases spanning the gap. Germline V gene sequence: CDR1 SGHRS, CDR2 YFSETQ. The length of the CDR3 is 14 residues. CDR3 sequence (DNA): TGCGCCAGCAGCGGCGGGACCCCTAATTCACCCCTCCACTTT. This encodes CASSGGTPNSPLHF.

The rearrangement links TRBV10-3 to TRBJ1-1; D is uncertain. Trimming took 7 bases from V and 1 from J, leaving 10 bases between them. Germline V gives CDR1 ENHRY, CDR2 SYGVKD. The CDR3 sequence is 13 residues long. As DNA, the CDR3 is TGTGCCATCACCCGACTCGAGAACACTGAAGCTTTCTTT. It translates to CAITRLENTEAFF.

CDR3 amino acids: CSTGAGLTDTQYF. The CDR3 DNA reads as TGCAGCACCGGTGCGGGTTTAACAGATACGCAGTATTTT. V gene TRBV29-1 combines with J gene TRBJ2-3; D is perhaps TRBD2 (5 bases). Germline CDR1 SQVTM, CDR2 ANQGSEA. The CDR3 totals 13 residues. Trimming left V 8 bases short and J 3 bases short, with 15 bases between.

Only one count was recorded for this clone. The rearrangement uses TRBV6-2 or TRBV6-3 and TRBJ2-7, with 11 bases aligning to TRBD2. Losses at the gene ends were 6 bases for V and 4 bases for J; bases not matched to a gene: 5. The CDR3 is made up of 14 amino acids. The germline V gene has CDR1 MNHEY and CDR2 SVGEGT. The DNA for the CDR3 is TGTGCCAGCAGCCTCCTAGCGGGGGGTTACGAGCAGTACTTC. Protein product: CASSLLAGGYEQYF.

In its sample, this clone was seen a few times. The chain couples TRBV14 to TRBJ1-1, with 9 positions matching TRBD1. The CDR3 consists of 17 residues. V trimming: 0 bases; J trimming: 1 base; junction bases outside the gene matches: 6. CDR1 is SGHDN, CDR2 FVKESK, per germline. CDR3 loop: CASSQDGTGIQNTEAFF. Written as DNA, the CDR3 is TGTGCCAGCAGCCAAGATGGGACAGGGATCCAGAACACTGAAGCTTTCTTT.

The chain joins TRBV11-3 to TRBJ2-1; D is perhaps TRBD1 (5 bases). Germline-derived CDR1 and CDR2 are SGHNT and YENEEA. This CDR3 is 15 amino acids long. V was pared by 5 bases and J by 6 bases, with 17 bases between. The CDR3 nucleotides read TGTGCCAGCAGCCCCGGGCCTAGGGGCCCCAATGAGCAGTTCTTC. This encodes CASSPGPRGPNEQFF.

DNA for the CDR3: TGTGCCACCAGTGATGGTTGGGCTAACTATGGCTACACCTTC. Protein product: CATSDGWANYGYTF. This sequence joins TRBV24-1 and TRBJ1-2; D is uncertain. Germline CDR1 is KGHDR and CDR2 is SFDVKD. V was trimmed by 3 bases and J by 0 bases, leaving 7 bases between them. The CDR3 contains 14 residues.

This clone was detected only a few times. This chain joins TRBV18 and TRBJ1-5; a weak D match, TRBD1 (6 bases). The CDR3 has 14 residues. With 3 bases removed from V and 5 bases from J, the gap between germline ends came to 11 bases. Germline lookup yields CDR1 KGHSH and CDR2 LQKENI. CDR3 loop: CASSPSTGDQPQHF. In DNA, the CDR3 is TGTGCCAGCTCACCGTCGACAGGTGATCAGCCCCAGCATTTT.

The chain employs TRBV7-2 and TRBJ2-1; 8 bases fit TRBD1. Germline V lookup: CDR1 SGHTA, CDR2 FQGNSA. V trimming: 5 bases; J trimming: 3 bases; junction bases outside the gene matches: 9. The CDR3 is 16 residues long. DNA of the CDR3: TGTGCCAGCAGCAACCGCTACAGGGGGGACTACAATGAGCAGTTCTTC. Its protein is CASSNRYRGDYNEQFF.

The CDR3 nucleotides read TGTGCCAGCAGCCGGACAGGGGAATATGGCTACACCTTC. This gives the protein CASSRTGEYGYTF. The V call is TRBV9, the J call TRBJ1-2; 9 bases line up with TRBD1. After removal of 4 bases from V and 5 bases from J, the junction contained 3 bases not matched to a gene. The CDR3 covers 13 residues. Germline CDR1 and CDR2: SGDLS and YYNGEE.

This chain uses TRBV28 with TRBJ1-3; 9 positions match TRBD1. V dropped 6 bases and J dropped 7; count of bases not matched to a gene: 10. The CDR3 runs 15 residues. CDR1 and CDR2 from the germline V gene are MDHEN and SYDVKM. Written as DNA, the CDR3 is TGTGCCAGCAGCCATACCTGGACAGGGGATAACACCATATATTTT. Its protein product is CASSHTWTGDNTIYF.

The gene calls are TRBV11-2 and TRBJ2-3, with 11 bases fitting TRBD2. With 0 bases clipped from V and 9 bases from J, the junction kept 17 bases outside the gene matches. The CDR3 consists of 19 residues. The germline V gene has CDR1 SGHAT and CDR2 FQNNGV. This CDR3 is CASSLDPTVGTSGLGTQYF. The CDR3 coding sequence is TGTGCCAGCAGCTTAGATCCTACTGTCGGGACTAGCGGACTCGGAACGCAGTATTTT.

The chain joins TRBV12-5 to TRBJ2-3; possibly TRBD1 for D (6 bases). CDR3 length: 14 amino acids. Germline CDR1 and CDR2: LGHNT and FRNRAP. The V end lost 7 bases, the J end lost 2 bases, and 13 bases lay between the germline ends. CDR3 region: CASASDSFTDTQYF. CDR3 DNA sequence: TGTGCTAGTGCCTCGGACAGCTTCACAGATACGCAGTATTTT. Together with reference TRBV12-5 and TRBJ2-3, the CDR3 gives the full variable domain: DARVTQTPRHKVTEMGQEVTMRCQPILGHNTVFWYRQTMMQGLELLAYFRNRAPLDDSGMPKDRFSAEMPDATLATLKIQPSEPRDSAVYFCASASDSFTDTQYFGPGTRLTVL.

V usage is TRBV14 and J usage is TRBJ2-7, with D unresolved. CDR1 and CDR2 from the germline V gene are SGHDN and FVKESK. Deletions cut 0 bases from V and 6 bases from J, with 6 bases between. This CDR3 comprises 12 residues. The DNA for the CDR3 is TGTGCCAGCAGCCAAGATACCGGCGAGCAGTACTTC. Protein product: CASSQDTGEQYF.

The chain has TRBV19 and TRBJ1-6; TRBD1 matches 7 bases. The V and J ends lost 3 bases and 0 bases, in that order; junction bases with no gene match: 2. The germline V gene encodes CDR1 LNHDA and CDR2 SQIVND (reference sequence). CDR3 length: 16 residues. Here the CDR3 DNA reads TGTGCCAGTAGTATCAACAGGGGCTCCTATAATTCACCCCTCCACTTT. As protein: CASSINRGSYNSPLHF.

The sample holds a few counts of this clone. The chain is built from TRBV2 and TRBJ1-1; possible D gene TRBD1, 6 bases. The CDR3 spans 15 residues. Between the trimmed V and J ends, which lost 4 bases and 1 base, there was a span of 13 bases. Germline assignment: CDR1 SNHLY and CDR2 FYNNEI. As DNA, the CDR3 is TGTGCCAGCAGTGTCGTGGGCAGGGGGAACACTGAAGCTTTCTTT. Translation: CASSVVGRGNTEAFF.

In this sample, this clone turned up a few times. The chain carries TRBV28 and TRBJ1-6; D call uncertain. CDR3 length: 14 residues. The V gene's germline CDR1 is MDHEN and CDR2 SYDVKM. With 2 bases removed from V and 9 bases from J, the gap between germline ends came to 11 bases. CDR3 in DNA: TGTGCCAGCAGTTTACCAGACACAATTTCACCCCTCCACTTT. As protein: CASSLPDTISPLHF. Together with reference TRBV28 and TRBJ1-6, the CDR3 gives the full variable domain: DVKVTQSSRYLVKRTGEKVFLECVQDMDHENMFWYRQDPGLGLRLIYFSYDVKMKEKGDIPEGYSVSREKKERFSLILESASTNQTSMYLCASSLPDTISPLHFGNGTRLTVT.

The genes are TRBV6-5 and TRBJ2-7; TRBD2 aligns across 13 bases. The CDR3 length is 15 residues. CDR1 is MNHEY, CDR2 SVGAGI, per germline. The trim removed 7 bases at V and 0 bases at J, leaving 3 bases unmatched. CDR3 amino acids: CASTGTSGNSYEQYF. The CDR3 coding sequence is TGTGCCAGCACCGGGACTAGCGGGAACTCCTACGAGCAGTACTTC.

The chain recombines TRBV6-5 with TRBJ1-6, with a weak D call TRBD1 (6 bases). The CDR3 has 16 residues. CDR1 and CDR2 from the germline V gene are MNHEY and SVGAGI. Trimming shortened V by 4 bases and J by 1 base, and 11 bases separated the two germline ends. The CDR3 sequence is CASSWRGESYNSPLHF. The CDR3 DNA reads TGTGCCAGCAGTTGGAGGGGGGAGTCCTATAATTCACCCCTCCACTTT.